What follows are 15 T cell receptor beta chains derived from one specimen sequenced in a study of control samples from healthy donors and cancer patients. Clones were sequenced by immunoSEQ multiplex PCR, and TCRdb holds only the in-frame ones, with some missing. The table records around 100,000 clones, more than 90% of them present only once. Sequencing used blood. The receptors originated from a human donor in good health. The donor label of this sample is uncertain.

V and J are TRBV19 and TRBJ1-5, with 10 bases that match TRBD1. Germline V gene lookup returns CDR1 LNHDA and CDR2 SQIVND (reference sequence). The CDR3 has 16 residues. With 5 bases clipped from V and 0 bases from J, the junction kept 4 bases outside the gene matches. The CDR3 region is CASSRQGAGSNQPQHF. CDR3 DNA: TGTGCCAGTAGTCGACAGGGGGCCGGTAGCAATCAGCCCCAGCATTTT.

The chain combines TRBV6-5 with TRBJ2-3; 10 nucleotides agree with TRBD1. J gave up 9 bases and V 8 bases, and 2 bases lay outside the gene matches. This CDR3 is built from 11 residues. Germline loops: CDR1 MNHEY, CDR2 SVGAGI. CDR3 in amino acids: CASLDRGTQYF. The DNA for the CDR3 is TGTGCCAGCCTGGACAGGGGGACGCAGTATTTT.

The chain joins TRBV19 to TRBJ1-5; 10 bases fit TRBD1. Unmatched junction bases numbered 6, after V lost 5 bases and J lost 2 bases. The CDR3 contains 16 residues. The germline V gene encodes CDR1 LNHDA and CDR2 SQIVND (reference sequence). Here the CDR3 DNA reads TGTGCCAGTAGTCCGAATGGACAGGGGGGCAATCAGCCCCAGCATTTT. Translation: CASSPNGQGGNQPQHF. The complete variable domain, with remaining parts taken from reference TRBV19 and TRBJ1-5, reads DGGITQSPKYLFRKEGQNVTLSCEQNLNHDAMYWYRQDPGQGLRLIYYSQIVNDFQKGDIAEGYSVSREKKESFPLTVTSAQKNPTAFYLCASSPNGQGGNQPQHFGDGTRLSIL.

This chain connects TRBV2 to TRBJ1-2, with D perhaps TRBD1 (6 bases). Per germline, CDR1 SNHLY and CDR2 FYNNEI. The germline V and J ends were trimmed by 7 bases and 2 bases, with 17 bases remaining between them. CDR3 length: 15 residues. The CDR3 DNA sequence: TGTGCCAGCACCCCAAGAACAGGGCTAAACTATGGCTACACCTTC. Protein: CASTPRTGLNYGYTF.

The chain carries TRBV10-3 and TRBJ1-6, with D possibly being TRBD1 (5 bases). This CDR3 is 16 amino acids long. V was clipped by 6 bases and J by 0 bases, with 12 bases between them. CDR1 and CDR2 (germline): ENHRY, SYGVKD. The CDR3 DNA reads TGTGCCATCAGGTCGGGGGAAACCTCCTATAATTCACCCCTCCACTTT. Translation gives CAIRSGETSYNSPLHF.

The chain carries TRBV5-5 and TRBJ1-2; D gene uncertain. Germline V gives CDR1 SGHKS, CDR2 YYEKEE (reference sequence). The CDR3 totals 15 residues. The V gene lost 7 bases and the J gene lost 4 bases, with 20 bases spanning the gap. The CDR3 DNA reads as TGTGCCAGCCAGAAGTCCGTAGCAGGACCCTATGGCTACACCTTC. Translation gives CASQKSVAGPYGYTF. The full variable domain, in which reference TRBV5-5 and TRBJ1-2 provide the parts outside the CDR3, is DAGVTQSPTHLIKTRGQQVTLRCSPISGHKSVSWYQQVLGQGPQFIFQYYEKEERGRGNFPDRFSARQFPNYSSELNVNALLLGDSALYLCASQKSVAGPYGYTFGSGTRLTVV.

The gene calls are TRBV7-9 and TRBJ2-1; TRBD2 agrees at 12 bases. The CDR3 spans 17 residues. In germline, CDR1 is SEHNR, CDR2 FQNEAQ (reference sequence). V lost 4 bases to trimming and J lost 7 bases; unmatched junction nucleotides: 11. CDR3 in DNA: TGTGCCAGCAGCTCATCTTTACTAGCGGGGGGAGGAAATGAGCAGTTCTTC. It specifies CASSSSLLAGGGNEQFF.

The gene calls are TRBV6-2 or TRBV6-3 and TRBJ2-3; the match to TRBD2 covers 8 bases. The germline V gene has CDR1 MNHEY and CDR2 SVGEGT. The CDR3 has 18 residues. The J segment lost 5 bases and the V segment lost 5 bases, leaving 18 bases of the junction unmatched. Written as DNA, the CDR3 is TGTGCCAGCAGTAGGCAGACTAGCGTCACCTTCTCCGGAGATACGCAGTATTTT. Its translation: CASSRQTSVTFSGDTQYF.

The chain recombines TRBV3-1 (or the pseudogene TRBV3-2) with TRBJ2-6; either TRBD1 or TRBD2 may fit D (5 bases each). Trimming removed 3 bases from V and 4 bases from J, with 13 bases in between. The germline V gene encodes CDR1 LGHDT and CDR2 YNNKEL (reference sequence). The CDR3 consists of 16 residues. The CDR3 spells CASSHTGTAGANVLTF. CDR3 coding DNA: TGTGCCAGCAGCCACACCGGGACCGCGGGGGCCAACGTCCTGACTTTC.

The rearrangement uses TRBV3-1 (or the pseudogene TRBV3-2) and TRBJ1-2; D gene ambiguous. CDR1 and CDR2 (germline): LGHDT, YNNKEL (reference sequence). This CDR3 has 13 residues. The V gene lost 0 bases and the J gene lost 2 bases, with 4 bases spanning the gap. CDR3 sequence: CASSQDSNYGYTF. CDR3 coding DNA: TGTGCCAGCAGCCAAGACAGCAACTATGGCTACACCTTC.

This chain connects TRBV5-1 to TRBJ2-3, with D possibly called TRBD1 or TRBD2 (5 bases each). Trimming cost V 4 bases and J 2 bases, with 11 bases left between them. The germline V gene encodes CDR1 SGHRS and CDR2 YFSETQ. This CDR3 comprises 14 residues. CDR3 region: CASSRDGSTDTQYF. DNA of the CDR3: TGCGCCAGCAGCCGGGACGGATCCACAGATACGCAGTATTTT.

This sequence joins TRBV28 and TRBJ1-6, with 8 bases lining up with TRBD1. The germline V gene has CDR1 MDHEN and CDR2 SYDVKM. Losses at the gene ends were 7 bases for V and 7 bases for J; bases not matched to a gene: 15. CDR3 size: 17 residues. The CDR3 is CASTPRRPTGVNSPLHF. The CDR3 DNA reads TGTGCCAGCACCCCCCGTCGACCGACAGGGGTGAATTCACCCCTCCACTTT.

The chain has TRBV30 and TRBJ1-1; D is undetermined. Germline CDR1 reads GTSNPN; CDR2 reads SVGIG (reference sequence). The CDR3 contains 14 residues. V shed 0 bases and J shed 5 bases, with 13 bases lying between them. The CDR3 nucleotides are TGTGCCTGGAGTGTAAGCAGGTCCGTGACTGAAGCTTTCTTT. Translating gives CAWSVSRSVTEAFF. The variable domain in full, with the rest retrieved from reference TRBV30 and TRBJ1-1, is SQTIHQWPATLVQPVGSPLSLECTVEGTSNPNLYWYRQAAGRGLQLLFYSVGIGQISSEVPQNLSASRPQDRQFILSSKKLLLSDSGFYLCAWSVSRSVTEAFFGQGTRLTVV.

The chain uses TRBV30 and TRBJ1-5, with D maybe TRBD1 (5 bases). This CDR3 contains 14 residues. Germline V CDR1 and CDR2: GTSNPN, SVGIG (reference sequence). V was shortened by 0 bases and J by 5 bases, with 11 bases between the two germline ends. CDR3 nucleotide sequence: TGTGCCTGGAGTGTAGGGGCAGGCGATCAGCCCCAGCATTTT. Translation: CAWSVGAGDQPQHF. Using reference TRBV30 and TRBJ1-5 for the parts outside the CDR3, the full variable domain is SQTIHQWPATLVQPVGSPLSLECTVEGTSNPNLYWYRQAAGRGLQLLFYSVGIGQISSEVPQNLSASRPQDRQFILSSKKLLLSDSGFYLCAWSVGAGDQPQHFGDGTRLSIL.

The chain's CDR3 is CASSQGDRAYEQYF. As DNA, the CDR3 is TGTGCCAGCAGCCAGGGGGACCGTGCCTACGAGCAGTACTTC. The V gene is TRBV3-1 (or the pseudogene TRBV3-2), the J gene TRBJ2-7; D is perhaps TRBD1 or TRBD2 (5 bases each). Germline-derived CDR1 and CDR2 are LGHDT and YNNKEL (reference sequence). Trimming left V 3 bases short and J 2 bases short, with 11 bases between. CDR3 length: 14 residues.